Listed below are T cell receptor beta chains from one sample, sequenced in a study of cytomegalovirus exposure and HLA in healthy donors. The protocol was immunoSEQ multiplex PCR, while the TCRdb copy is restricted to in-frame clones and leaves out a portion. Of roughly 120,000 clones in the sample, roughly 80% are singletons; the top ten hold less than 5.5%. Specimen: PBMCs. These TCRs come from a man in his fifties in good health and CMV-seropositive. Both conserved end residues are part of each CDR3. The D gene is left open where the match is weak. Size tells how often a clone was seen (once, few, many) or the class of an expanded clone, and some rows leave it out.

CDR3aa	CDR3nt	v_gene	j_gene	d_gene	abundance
CASSPEAYNRPQHF	TGTGCCAGCTCACCCGAGGCATACAATCGGCCCCAGCATTTT	TRBV18	TRBJ1-5	.	.
CAWSVGQALHF	TGTGCCTGGAGTGTCGGACAGGCACTGCATTTT	TRBV30	TRBJ1-5	TRBD1	.
CASSFSSGTGELFF	TGCGCCAGCAGCTTTTCTAGCGGCACCGGGGAGCTGTTTTTT	TRBV5-1	TRBJ2-2	TRBD2	.
CASSELKSGKLFF	TGTGCCAGCAGTGAGCTAAAATCTGGAAAACTGTTTTTT	TRBV2	TRBJ1-4	.	.
CASSVGDSYSYEQYF	TGTGCCAGCAGCGTTGGGGACAGCTACTCCTACGAGCAGTACTTC	TRBV9	TRBJ2-7	TRBD1	.
CASSYLAGYTGELFF	TGTGCCAGCAGTTACCTAGCGGGTTACACCGGGGAGCTGTTTTTT	TRBV6-5	TRBJ2-2	TRBD2	.
CASKLRTGDLYYGYTF	TGTGCCAGCAAACTTCGGACAGGGGATTTGTACTATGGCTACACCTTC	TRBV27	TRBJ1-2	TRBD1	.
CASRPPGLAGRLGTDTQYF	TGCGCCAGCCGCCCCCCTGGACTAGCGGGAAGGTTAGGCACAGATACGCAGTATTTT	TRBV5-1	TRBJ2-3	TRBD2	.
CASSIFQGGGNTGELFF	TGTGCCAGCAGCATCTTTCAAGGCGGGGGGAACACCGGGGAGCTGTTTTTT	TRBV4-2	TRBJ2-2	TRBD2	.
CATGDSTNYGYTF	TGTGCCACCGGGGACAGTACCAACTATGGCTACACCTTC	TRBV28	TRBJ1-2	TRBD1	once
CASSTSGAGETQYF	TGTGCCAGCAGCACCAGCGGAGCCGGGGAGACCCAGTACTTC	TRBV9	TRBJ2-5	.	.
CASSNGQGGQRLPDEQYF	TGTGCCAGCAGCAACGGGCAGGGTGGGCAACGGCTCCCGGACGAGCAGTACTTC	TRBV7-9	TRBJ2-7	.	.
CASSVSGGLSYEQYF	TGTGCCAGCAGTGTTAGCGGGGGCCTCTCCTACGAGCAGTACTTC	TRBV6-1	TRBJ2-7	TRBD2	.
CASSLAASLYQETQYF	TGTGCCAGCAGCTTGGCGGCCTCCTTGTACCAAGAGACCCAGTACTTC	TRBV7-2	TRBJ2-5	.	once
CASSYGQGGSYGYTF	TGTGCCAGCAGCTACGGACAGGGTGGATCCTATGGCTACACCTTC	TRBV2	TRBJ1-2	TRBD1	.
CASRGTSGRTNEQFF	TGTGCCAGCAGAGGGACTAGCGGGAGAACGAATGAGCAGTTCTTC	TRBV6-5	TRBJ2-1	TRBD2	.
CASSDLKEGRPAQHF	TGCGCCAGCAGTGATCTTAAGGAGGGTAGGCCGGCCCAGCATTTT	TRBV10-2	TRBJ1-5	.	.